The clone carrying this T cell receptor beta chain was picked up a small number of times. No antigen is known for it. The sample is drawn from a study of T cell repertoires in cytomegalovirus infection. General study findings and limits: Across the ex vivo response, the dominant clonotypes were HLA-C-restricted CMV-specific TCR beta clonotypes.

A single record per CDR3 protein comes from TCRdb applying MiXCR to the reads. This table holds about 770,000 distinct CDR3 sequences, roughly 29% found once. Trimming shortened V by 2 bases and J by 5 bases, and 18 bases separated the two germline ends. The CDR3 runs 16 residues. Germline CDR1 and CDR2: LGHNA and YSLEER. The specimen comprised cultured CD8+ T cells from PBMCs, sampled from culture after CMV antigen stimulation. This TCR was sampled from a human donor in good health (CMV status not recorded). Some clones in this sample may be carry-over from other donors' samples. This chain uses TRBV4-3 with TRBJ1-2; D is uncertain. The CDR3 spells CASSQWSVGSRYGYTF. CDR3 bases: TGCGCCAGCAGCCAATGGTCCGTGGGCAGCCGATATGGCTACACCTTC.